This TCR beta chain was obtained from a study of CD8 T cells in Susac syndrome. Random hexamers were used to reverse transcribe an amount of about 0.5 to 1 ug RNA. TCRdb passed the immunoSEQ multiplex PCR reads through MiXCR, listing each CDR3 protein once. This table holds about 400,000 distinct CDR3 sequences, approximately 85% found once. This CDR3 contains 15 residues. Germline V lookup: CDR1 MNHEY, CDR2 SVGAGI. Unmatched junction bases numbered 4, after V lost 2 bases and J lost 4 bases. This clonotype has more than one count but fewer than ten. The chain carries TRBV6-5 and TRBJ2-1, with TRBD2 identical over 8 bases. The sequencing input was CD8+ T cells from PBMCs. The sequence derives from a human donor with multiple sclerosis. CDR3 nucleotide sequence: TGTGCCAGCAGTTACGTGGCGGGGGGATACAATGAGCAGTTCTTC. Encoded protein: CASSYVAGGYNEQFF.